This T cell receptor beta chain was observed in a study of neurological immune-mediated disorders. TCRdb passed the 5' RACE reads through MiXCR, listing each CDR3 protein once. The table lists around 94,000 distinct CDR3 sequences, roughly 4% of them singletons. The CDR3 is made up of 12 amino acids. Germline V gene sequence: CDR1 DFQATT, CDR2 SNEGSKA (reference sequence). This clonotype was counted a few times. What it binds is not known. A read error is possible here, since a much larger clone lies one base away. Study results and caveats: When the repertoires were grouped phylogenetically, those of 18 of the 34 multiple sclerosis patients came together in a single cluster of related CDR3 sequences, which points to a possible repertoire-level signature.

The genes are TRBV20-1 and TRBJ1-5; D possibly corresponds to TRBD1 (6 bases). Material: PBMCs. The sequence was obtained from a woman aged 18-35 years with multiple sclerosis. In DNA, the CDR3 is TGCAGTGCCCGAACAGGGCCCCAGCACCAGCATTTT. Protein sequence: CSARTGPQHQHF.